Listed here is a single T cell receptor beta chain. This specimen comes from a study of T cell repertoires in cytomegalovirus infection. The junction had 7 bases not matched to a gene; V was cut back by 1 base and J by 6 bases. Germline V gives CDR1 SGHVS, CDR2 FNYEAQ. The CDR3 covers 17 residues. TCRdb recomputed calls from the reads with MiXCR, one row per CDR3 protein. Here the sample spans under 850,000 distinct CDR3 sequences, approximately 40% being singletons. This sequence was found in a human donor in good health (CMV status not recorded). Some clones in this sample may be carry-over from other donors' samples. The chain links TRBV7-6 to TRBJ2-1; 12 nucleotides line up with TRBD2. Material for sequencing was PBMCs. CDR3 amino acids: CASSLVPSGGAVNEQFF. CDR3 bases: TGTGCCAGCAGCTTAGTGCCTAGCGGGGGGGCGGTCAATGAGCAGTTCTTC.